The source of this TCR beta chain is a study of T-cell reconstitution after alpha-beta-depleted transplantation in children. This clonotype was recorded a few times. A TCRbeta library incorporating unique molecular identifiers was prepared. TCRdb redid the calling of the PCR reads with MiXCR, one entry per CDR3 protein. The table shows some 520,000 distinct CDR3 sequences, with approximately 32% occurring only once. The source of this sequence is a human donor who donated a stem cell graft to a child with aplastic anemia. Sequences were derived from PBMCs from the stem cell graft donor, sampled from the stem cell graft.

The CDR3 loop reads CASSPGRNQPQHF. The CDR3 region has the DNA TGTGCCAGTAGCCCGGGTCGCAATCAGCCCCAGCATTTT. The chain joins TRBV18 to TRBJ1-5, with D unresolved. In germline, CDR1 is KGHSH, CDR2 LQKENI. V dropped 9 bases and J dropped 2 bases, with 11 bases sitting between them. This CDR3 has 13 residues.